This T cell receptor beta chain was retrieved from a study of identical twins. TCRdb processed the 5' RACE reads anew with MiXCR; each CDR3 protein has one entry. In the table there are some 660,000 distinct CDR3 sequences, around 8.3% of which are singletons. Notes on the study in general: For cord blood, abundant beta clonotypes had fewer insertions, unlike memory repertoires, which showed none.

A note on this clonotype: Antigen unknown.

CDR1 and CDR2 (germline): SGHDT, YYEEEE. V shed 0 bases and J shed 0 bases, with 5 bases lying between them. The CDR3 has 14 amino acids. The same data also contributed to another study, on yellow fever vaccine responses in identical twins. That source notes: Reportedly, the response of twins' T cells to the vaccine seemed partly convergent, partly personalized.

The chain links TRBV5-6 to TRBJ2-3; D not resolved. Specimen: PBMCs. The receptor's source is a woman in her late teens or twenties in good health. The CDR3 DNA follows: TGTGCCAGCAGCTTGGTTGACAGCACAGATACGCAGTATTTT. Residues: CASSLVDSTDTQYF.